The 21 T cell receptor beta chains below were found in one sample sequenced in a study of cytomegalovirus exposure and HLA in healthy donors. Researchers ran the PCR with 60 Vbeta and 13 Jbeta primers. Sequencing used immunoSEQ multiplex PCR; TCRdb keeps in-frame clones, though not all of them. Of approximately 190,000 clones listed, about nine tenths are singletons. What was sequenced was PBMCs. These receptors were collected from a boy aged 2-15 years in good health and CMV-seronegative.

V usage is TRBV27 and J usage is TRBJ2-3, with D possibly TRBD1 on 5 matching bases. The CDR3 has 14 residues. Germline CDR1 MNHEY, CDR2 SMNVEV (reference sequence). Trimming cost V 2 bases and J 1 base, with 7 bases left between them. The CDR3 DNA reads as TGTGCCAGCAGTTTAGTAGGGGGCACAGATACGCAGTATTTT. It translates to CASSLVGGTDTQYF.

The genes are TRBV30 and TRBJ2-1; D possibly corresponds to TRBD2 (6 bases). This CDR3 is built from 13 residues. The V and J ends lost 0 bases and 8 bases respectively, with 11 bases between them. Per the germline V gene, CDR1 is GTSNPN and CDR2 is SVGIG (reference sequence). The CDR3 nucleotides are TGTGCCTGGAGTGTAGGGCGGGGAGATGAGCAGTTCTTC. Translating it yields CAWSVGRGDEQFF.

The V and J genes are TRBV6-5 and TRBJ1-6, with TRBD1 matching 7 bases. CDR3 length: 14 residues. CDR1 MNHEY and CDR2 SVGAGI come from the germline V gene. With V trimmed by 6 bases and J by 6 bases, 5 bases remained unmatched. The CDR3 DNA is TGTGCCAGCAGGACAGGGCTTATTAATTCACCCCTCCACTTT. This translates into CASRTGLINSPLHF.

The chain links TRBV6-1 to TRBJ1-2; D is perhaps TRBD1 (6 bases). Germline lookup yields CDR1 MNHNS and CDR2 SASEGT. This CDR3 is 15 amino acids long. Trimming removed 4 bases at V and 0 bases at J, with 12 bases between. The CDR3 loop reads CASSGQALSNYGYTF. The DNA for the CDR3 is TGTGCCAGCAGTGGACAGGCGCTTTCTAACTATGGCTACACCTTC.

The chain joins TRBV7-7 to TRBJ2-5; no definite D call. Between the trimmed V and J ends, which lost 1 base and 0 bases, there was a span of 6 bases. Germline CDR1 reads SSHAT; CDR2 reads FNYEAQ (reference sequence). This CDR3 region has 14 residues. The CDR3 sequence is CASSLGEYQETQYF. In DNA form, the CDR3 reads TGTGCCAGCAGCTTAGGAGAGTACCAAGAGACCCAGTACTTC. Using reference TRBV7-7 and TRBJ2-5 for the parts outside the CDR3, the full variable domain is GAGVSQSPRYKVTKRGQDVTLRCDPISSHATLYWYQQALGQGPEFLTYFNYEAQPDKSGLPSDRFSAERPEGSISTLTIQRTEQRDSAMYRCASSLGEYQETQYFGPGTRLLVL.

The rearrangement joins TRBV5-4 to TRBJ1-6, with 7 bases aligning to TRBD1. CDR1 is SGHNT and CDR2 is YYREEE in the germline V gene (reference sequence). The length of the CDR3 is 14 residues. After removal of 0 bases from V and 7 bases from J, the junction contained 1 base not matched to a gene. The CDR3 DNA reads as TGTGCCAGCAGCTTGGCACAGGGGAATTCACCCCTCCACTTT. This gives the protein CASSLAQGNSPLHF.

The chain carries TRBV28 and TRBJ2-7; TRBD2 matches at 10 bases. CDR3 size: 15 residues. V lost 1 base to trimming and J lost 3 bases; unmatched junction nucleotides: 3. CDR1 is MDHEN, CDR2 SYDVKM, per germline. The CDR3 spells CASSLLSGRGYEQYF. As DNA, the CDR3 is TGTGCCAGCAGTTTATTGAGCGGGAGGGGCTACGAGCAGTACTTC.

The chain has TRBV19 and TRBJ1-1; TRBD1 matches at 7 bases. This CDR3 contains 15 residues. The V and J ends lost 6 bases and 6 bases, in that order; junction bases with no gene match: 13. Germline CDR1 and CDR2: LNHDA and SQIVND (reference sequence). The CDR3: CASSSGRTGGSEAFF. CDR3 bases: TGTGCCAGTAGCTCAGGCCGGACAGGTGGCTCTGAAGCTTTCTTT.

The V gene is TRBV27, the J gene TRBJ2-7; D possibly corresponds to TRBD2 (6 bases). Germline lookup yields CDR1 MNHEY and CDR2 SMNVEV (reference sequence). Trimming stripped 2 bases from V and 3 bases from J, with 11 bases between. CDR3 length: 14 residues. DNA for the CDR3: TGTGCCAGCAGTTTAGGGGAGGTGGGCTACGAGCAGTACTTC. Translating gives CASSLGEVGYEQYF.

The rearrangement links TRBV5-4 to TRBJ2-1, with 10 bases fitting TRBD2. Looked up from germline, CDR1 is SGHNT and CDR2 is YYREEE (reference sequence). CDR3 length equals 15 residues. J was trimmed by 4 bases and V by 1 base; bases with no gene match: 2. CDR3 nucleotides: TGTGCCAGCAGCTTGACTAGCGGGACGTACAATGAGCAGTTCTTC. It codes for CASSLTSGTYNEQFF.

This clone occurred once. The gene calls are TRBV6-1 and TRBJ2-5, with 8 bases matching TRBD2. Per germline, CDR1 MNHNS and CDR2 SASEGT. The CDR3 totals 15 residues. With 2 bases clipped from V and 5 bases from J, the junction kept 7 bases outside the gene matches. Here the CDR3 reads CASSELRGARETQYF. The CDR3 coding sequence is TGTGCCAGCAGTGAACTGCGGGGGGCCAGGGAGACCCAGTACTTC.

The chain has TRBV7-9 and TRBJ2-7; D possibly corresponds to TRBD1 (6 bases). Germline V gene lookup returns CDR1 SEHNR and CDR2 FQNEAQ (reference sequence). V lost 4 bases and J lost 0, with 16 bases in between. There are 16 residues in the CDR3. CDR3 protein: CASSSFRQDSSYEQYF. The CDR3 nucleotides are TGTGCCAGCAGCTCCTTCCGACAGGACAGCTCCTACGAGCAGTACTTC.

This chain uses TRBV9 with TRBJ2-7, with D tentatively TRBD2 (6 bases). This CDR3 has 14 amino acids. In germline, CDR1 is SGDLS, CDR2 YYNGEE. Trimming removed 0 bases from V and 1 base from J, with 8 bases in between. The CDR3 DNA reads TGTGCCAGCAGCGTAGCCGGACTATCCTACGAGCAGTACTTC. This translates into CASSVAGLSYEQYF.

This clone is a singleton in its sample. The chain couples TRBV7-9 to TRBJ2-7; 10 nucleotides agree with TRBD2. V was pared by 4 bases and J by 3 bases, with 6 bases of the junction left unmatched. The CDR3 totals 15 residues. The germline CDR1 and CDR2 sequences are SEHNR and FQNEAQ (reference sequence). The CDR3 nucleotides are TGTGCCAGCAGCTCAAGTGAGCGGGAGGGCTACGAGCAGTACTTC. It translates to CASSSSEREGYEQYF.

The chain links TRBV5-4 to TRBJ2-7; possibly TRBD1 for D (5 bases). Germline values: CDR1 SGHNT, CDR2 YYREEE (reference sequence). This CDR3 is 16 amino acids long. V was shortened by 5 bases and J by 0 bases, with 18 bases between the two germline ends. The CDR3 DNA is TGTGCCAGCAGTCGAGCAGGTGGGGCAGACTCCTACGAGCAGTACTTC. Translated: CASSRAGGADSYEQYF.

There are a few counts of this clone. CDR3: CASSLGTSGIAWGNEQFF. As DNA, the CDR3 is TGTGCCAGCAGCTTAGGGACTAGCGGGATCGCTTGGGGCAATGAGCAGTTCTTC. This chain connects TRBV5-6 to TRBJ2-1; the match to TRBD2 covers 13 bases. The trim removed 2 bases at V and 6 bases at J, leaving 11 bases unmatched. The CDR3 loop spans 18 amino acids. The germline V gene has CDR1 SGHDT and CDR2 YYEEEE.

This chain joins TRBV28 and TRBJ2-5, with TRBD1 matching over 7 bases. Germline loops: CDR1 MDHEN, CDR2 SYDVKM. The junction had 5 bases not matched to a gene; V was cut back by 6 bases and J by 10 bases. The CDR3 runs 11 residues. The chain's CDR3 is CASSTTGYQYF. The CDR3 coding sequence is TGTGCCAGCAGCACGACAGGGTACCAGTACTTC.

The rearrangement uses TRBV2 and TRBJ2-5; D is perhaps TRBD1 (6 bases). CDR3 size: 15 residues. The V gene lost 7 bases and the J gene lost 5 bases, with 20 bases spanning the gap. The germline V gene encodes CDR1 SNHLY and CDR2 FYNNEI. The CDR3 nucleotides read TGTGCCAGCATTTGGGGGCTAAAAGGTGGGGAGACCCAGTACTTC. Its translation: CASIWGLKGGETQYF.

The V call is TRBV2, the J call TRBJ2-3; TRBD2 agrees at 12 bases. The germline V gene has CDR1 SNHLY and CDR2 FYNNEI. J was trimmed by 7 bases and V by 2 bases; bases with no gene match: 4. The CDR3 is made up of 15 amino acids. CDR3 loop: CASSETSGGFNTQYF. In DNA, the CDR3 is TGTGCCAGCAGTGAAACTAGCGGGGGGTTTAATACGCAGTATTTT.

The genes are TRBV10-1 and TRBJ1-5; 7 bases agree with TRBD1. V lost 4 bases and J lost 1; bases outside the gene matches: 7. Germline CDR1 and CDR2: WNHNN and SYGVQD (reference sequence). The CDR3 loop spans 16 amino acids. The CDR3 DNA reads TGCGCCAGCAGTGTTGGACAGGCACCGAGCAATCAGCCCCAGCATTTT. It encodes CASSVGQAPSNQPQHF.

The chain is built from TRBV6-5 and TRBJ1-2; 8 bases line up with TRBD1. The CDR3 has 15 amino acids. V dropped 6 bases and J dropped 4; count of bases not matched to a gene: 10. Germline CDR1 reads MNHEY; CDR2 reads SVGAGI. The CDR3 sequence: CASREMDRDRYGYTF. CDR3 nucleotides: TGTGCCAGCAGAGAGATGGACAGGGATCGCTATGGCTACACCTTC.